This record concerns one TCR beta chain sequence. This sample is part of a study of blood T cell repertoires in COVID-19. Under the authors' procedure: Amplified reference gene primers provided the basis for estimating nucleated cell counts. The protocol was immunoSEQ multiplex PCR, while the TCRdb copy is restricted to in-frame clones and leaves out a portion. The DNA gave D and trimming, while V, J and clone size come from that table. The table records 150,000 to 200,000 clones, about nine tenths of them present only once. Germline loops: CDR1 SGHRS, CDR2 YFSETQ. The length of the CDR3 is 16 residues. V lost 4 bases, J lost 7 bases, and 8 bases stayed unmatched.

Input material: peripheral blood. This TCR was sampled from a man younger than 30 who had recovered from COVID-19. The chain couples TRBV5-1 to TRBJ2-1; 13 positions match TRBD2. CDR3 sequence: CASSGTSGRARNEQFF. The CDR3, as DNA: TGCGCCAGCAGCGGAACTAGCGGGAGGGCCCGGAATGAGCAGTTCTTC.